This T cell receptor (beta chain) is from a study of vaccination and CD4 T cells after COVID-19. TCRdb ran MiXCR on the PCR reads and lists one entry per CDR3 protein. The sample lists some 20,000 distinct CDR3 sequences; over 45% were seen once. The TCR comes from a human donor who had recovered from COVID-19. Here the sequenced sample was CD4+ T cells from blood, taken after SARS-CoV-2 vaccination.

CDR3 region: CSHPGLAGDEQYF. DNA for the CDR3: TGCAGCCACCCGGGACTAGCGGGCGACGAGCAGTACTTC. The chain employs TRBV20-1 and TRBJ2-7; 12 bases are shared with TRBD2. The CDR3 has 13 amino acids. In germline, CDR1 is DFQATT, CDR2 SNEGSKA (reference sequence).